Reported below is one T cell receptor beta chain. Antigen specificity is unknown. Amplification used 60 Vbeta primers and 13 Jbeta primers. Assay: immunoSEQ multiplex PCR; the TCRdb copy retains only in-frame clones and omits some. Of about 160,000 clones detected, 80% appear once; the ten largest clones hold approximately 6.7%. The data stem from a study of cytomegalovirus exposure and HLA in healthy donors. The CDR3 totals 13 residues. Trimming took 3 bases from V and 5 from J; bases not matched to a gene: 3. Germline loops: CDR1 SGHAT, CDR2 FQNNGV. Study-wide results and caveats: Earlier analysis found most TCR beta V segments productive about 90% or about 30% of the time. TCR beta sequences reportedly predicted most subjects' HLA-A and HLA-B alleles accurately.

This TCR was sampled from a male donor in good health and CMV-seropositive. Sequencing was carried out using PBMCs. The chain has TRBV11-2 and TRBJ2-7; 8 bases match TRBD1. The CDR3 DNA reads TGTGCCAGCAGCTTGGACAGGGTTAACGAGCAGTACTTC. Its translation is CASSLDRVNEQYF.